A single TCR beta chain is shown here with its context. This clonotype appeared many times. What this receptor recognizes is not known. Within one base of it there is no much larger clone, and no base qualities were kept. The germline V gene encodes CDR1 MNHEY and CDR2 SVGAGI. The junction shows trimming of 2 bases on V and 3 bases on J, plus 8 bases between the germline ends. The CDR3 has 13 amino acids, counting the end cysteine and phenylalanine. Only the CDR3 DNA is retained, 39 bases long and in frame from the first base. The sample comes from a study of Graves' ophthalmopathy and Graves' hyperthyroidism listed by TCRdb under 2018. With respect to the entire study: Peripheral blood was collected at initial diagnosis, prior to any treatment. For training and testing, the roughly 93 patients in the discovery cohort were randomly divided in a 7:3 ratio. TCR beta repertoire signatures were used to distinguish Graves' ophthalmopathy from Graves' hyperthyroidism and to predict progression to ophthalmopathy. Once sampling was done, hyperthyroidism patients were given methimazole at a starting dose of 30 mg daily, while ophthalmopathy patients were given high-dose intravenous methylprednisolone. To explore V-J signatures that distinguish ophthalmopathy from hyperthyroidism, a discovery set of about a hundred patients was enrolled, made up of around 44 with ophthalmopathy and roughly 57 with stable hyperthyroidism. In roughly 6 hyperthyroidism patients, T-cell repertoires of thyroid tissue and blood were compared. In total, some 130 blood samples were TCR-sequenced: 40 to 45 ophthalmopathy, some 75 hyperthyroidism and some 17 hyperthyroidism-to-ophthalmopathy patients. An independent validation cohort was composed of roughly 19 hyperthyroidism patients and around 16 patients who later progressed from hyperthyroidism to ophthalmopathy. General conclusions and limits of the study: Sample size was not statistically predetermined, and group allocation was not concealed from the investigators. The 13-signature model separated ophthalmopathy from stable hyperthyroidism with 87.88% sensitivity and just under 84% specificity in cross-validation, and 80%/75% in the test set. In validation, the model predicted ophthalmopathy progression with 70.59% sensitivity and approximately 72% specificity; 12 predicted patients were CT-confirmed with GO in a median of around 6.5 months. Most of the expanded thyroid clonotypes with a frequency above 0.001 were also detected in blood, and it was suggested that the thyroid immune response may be reflected by blood repertoires.

Stable hyperthyroidism was defined as no progression to ophthalmopathy within 18 months of follow-up. Patients with hyperthyroidism were aged 18 to 65 years, had been newly diagnosed, and had a disease duration of less than 2 months. Patients were excluded if they had other autoimmune diseases, uncontrolled infections, pregnancy or lactation. Diagnosis relied on clinical symptoms, serum thyroxine, TRAb, thyroid ultrasound and orbital computed tomography. Using Ficoll-Paque density gradient centrifugation, PBMCs were isolated from 8.5 to 10 ml of fresh peripheral blood. Trizol reagent was used to extract the total RNA, and its quality was then checked on an Agilent 2100 Bioanalyzer. For repertoire sequencing, the TCR beta CDR3 regions were amplified from RNA transcripts. The first round of RT-PCR was done with HTBI primers and the Qiagen OneStep RT-PCR kit, and was followed by a second round of multiplex PCR, then size selection and purification. The libraries underwent paired-end sequencing with 100 bp reads on an Illumina HiSeq2000. Under the source paper's analysis protocol: SOAPnuke was used to process the reads, removing any read that contained adapters or uncalled bases, had a mean Phred below 15, or lacked an exact match to the constant primer or identifier. High-quality paired reads were merged with COPE v1.2.5. Each unique nucleotide sequence was defined as a clonotype, and clonotypes were aligned to IMGT TRB V, D and J references with MiTCR v1.1. The analysis was limited to V-J combinations with a frequency above 0.0001, which together covered 99% to 99.2% of the repertoires. For each V-J combination, a TCR clonal expansion and chaos score was defined as F50 clonal expansion divided by the chaos observed in the TCRdist matrix. Welch's t-statistics and random forest were used to reduce features to 13 V-J combinations, which were fed into a naive Bayes classifier. The similarity between thyroid and blood repertoires was quantified using the Morisita-Horn index. Starting from the raw public reads, TCRdb applied fastp trimming at Q25, assembled clones with MiXCR and retained in-frame beta chains. One record per CDR3 amino acid sequence lists the most common genes and DNA. The V and J calls reflect TCRdb's pipeline rather than the authors' work. In all, the sample holds hundreds of thousands of distinct CDR3 sequences, and approximately 15% of those were seen once. The ten top clones hold roughly 7% of the sample.

Rearrangement joined TRBV6-5 to TRBJ2-7, with an unclear D gene assignment. The clonotype comes from a woman aged 18-29 years with stable Graves' hyperthyroidism. Donor details come from another sample of the same person, matched by shared clones. The sequenced sample consisted of peripheral blood. Here is the DNA: TGTGCCAGCAGTTACCTCCGCGACTACGAGCAGTACTTC. Translated, it gives CASSYLRDYEQYF.